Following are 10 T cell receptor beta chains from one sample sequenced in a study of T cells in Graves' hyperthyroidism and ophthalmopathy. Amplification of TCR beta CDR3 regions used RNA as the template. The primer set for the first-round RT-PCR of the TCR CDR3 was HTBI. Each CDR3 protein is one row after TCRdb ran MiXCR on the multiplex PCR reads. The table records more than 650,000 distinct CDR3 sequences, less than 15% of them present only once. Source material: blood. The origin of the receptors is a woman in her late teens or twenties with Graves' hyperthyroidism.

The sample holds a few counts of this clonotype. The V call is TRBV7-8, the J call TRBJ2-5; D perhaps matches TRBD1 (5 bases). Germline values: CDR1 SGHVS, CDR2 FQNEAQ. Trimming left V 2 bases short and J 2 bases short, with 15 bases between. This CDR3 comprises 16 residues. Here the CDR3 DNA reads TGTGCCAGCAGCTTAACGTCGGTGGGGCCACAAGAGACCCAGTACTTC. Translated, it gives CASSLTSVGPQETQYF.

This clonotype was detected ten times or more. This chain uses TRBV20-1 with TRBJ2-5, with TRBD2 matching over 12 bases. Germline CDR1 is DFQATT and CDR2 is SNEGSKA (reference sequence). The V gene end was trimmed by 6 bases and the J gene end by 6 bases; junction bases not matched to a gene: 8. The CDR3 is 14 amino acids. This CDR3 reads CSAYLAGGPQTQYF. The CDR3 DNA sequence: TGCAGTGCCTACCTAGCGGGAGGGCCTCAGACCCAGTACTTC.

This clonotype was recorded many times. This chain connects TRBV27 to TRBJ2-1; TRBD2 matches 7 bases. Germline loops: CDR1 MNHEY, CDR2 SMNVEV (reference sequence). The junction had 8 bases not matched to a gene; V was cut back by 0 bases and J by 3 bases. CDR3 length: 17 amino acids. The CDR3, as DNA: TGTGCCAGCAGTTTATCCTCTGGGGGGGAGGTCTACAATGAGCAGTTCTTC. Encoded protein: CASSLSSGGEVYNEQFF.

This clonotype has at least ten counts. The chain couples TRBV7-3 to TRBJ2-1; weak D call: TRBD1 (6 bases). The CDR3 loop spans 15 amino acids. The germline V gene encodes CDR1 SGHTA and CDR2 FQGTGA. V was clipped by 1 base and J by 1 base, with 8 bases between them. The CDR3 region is CASSLIRGSYNEQFF. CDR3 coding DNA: TGTGCCAGCAGCTTAATCAGGGGATCCTACAATGAGCAGTTCTTC.

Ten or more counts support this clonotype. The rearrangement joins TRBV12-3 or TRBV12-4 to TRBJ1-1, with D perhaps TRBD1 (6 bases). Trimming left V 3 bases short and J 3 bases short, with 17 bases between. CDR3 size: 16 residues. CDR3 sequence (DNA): TGTGCCAGCAGTTTTGTCAGTTGGGGGCAGGACACTGAAGCTTTCTTT. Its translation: CASSFVSWGQDTEAFF.

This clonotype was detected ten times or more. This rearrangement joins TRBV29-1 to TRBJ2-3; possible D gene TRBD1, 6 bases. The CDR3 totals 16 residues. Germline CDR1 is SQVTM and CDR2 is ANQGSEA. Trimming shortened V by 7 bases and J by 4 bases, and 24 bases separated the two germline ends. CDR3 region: CSDPYPYRAGADTQYF. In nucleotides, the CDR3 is TGCAGCGACCCTTACCCCTACAGGGCAGGGGCAGATACGCAGTATTTT.

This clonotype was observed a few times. The CDR3 reads CASLGDSQPQHF. The CDR3 DNA reads TGTGCCAGTTTAGGGGACAGCCAGCCCCAGCATTTT. This sequence joins TRBV19 and TRBJ1-5; 7 bases are a match to TRBD1. The CDR3 sequence is 12 residues long. Germline V gene sequence: CDR1 LNHDA, CDR2 SQIVND (reference sequence). The V gene end was trimmed by 8 bases and the J gene end by 7 bases; junction bases not matched to a gene: 5. Combining the CDR3 with reference TRBV19 and TRBJ1-5 gives the whole variable domain DGGITQSPKYLFRKEGQNVTLSCEQNLNHDAMYWYRQDPGQGLRLIYYSQIVNDFQKGDIAEGYSVSREKKESFPLTVTSAQKNPTAFYLCASLGDSQPQHFGDGTRLSIL.

The chain's CDR3 is CASSLQGWSTEAFF. The DNA of the CDR3 is TGTGCCAGTAGTTTACAGGGATGGAGCACTGAAGCTTTCTTT. The V gene is TRBV19, the J gene TRBJ1-1, with a tentative D call TRBD1 (6 bases). CDR1 and CDR2 (germline): LNHDA, SQIVND (reference sequence). This CDR3 is built from 14 residues. V lost 5 bases and J 4 bases, leaving 14 bases between the germline ends.

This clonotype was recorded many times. The CDR3 is CASSLQESNQPQHF. CDR3 in DNA: TGTGCCAGCAGCTTACAGGAGAGCAATCAGCCCCAGCATTTT. This sequence joins TRBV7-2 and TRBJ1-5; D ambiguous. Deletions cut 2 bases from V and 1 base from J, with 6 bases between. Germline CDR1 reads SGHTA; CDR2 reads FQGNSA. The CDR3 is made up of 14 amino acids.

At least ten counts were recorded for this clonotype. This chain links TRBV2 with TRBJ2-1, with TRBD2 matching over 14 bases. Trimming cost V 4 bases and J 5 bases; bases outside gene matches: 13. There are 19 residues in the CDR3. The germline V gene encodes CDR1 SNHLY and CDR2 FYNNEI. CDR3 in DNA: TGTGCCAGCAGTGTCCTCCGGGTCGGGACTAGCGGGAGTAACAATGAGCAGTTCTTC. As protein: CASSVLRVGTSGSNNEQFF.